The 15 T cell receptor beta chains below come from one sample, sequenced in a study of T cell repertoires in cytomegalovirus infection. Their recognized antigens are unknown. TCRdb re-analysed the reads in MiXCR, keeping a single row per CDR3 protein. The repertoire holds around 900,000 distinct CDR3 sequences, with 31% as singletons. Here the sequenced sample was cultured CD8+ T cells from PBMCs, taken from culture after CMV antigen stimulation. These receptors all come from a human donor in good health (CMV status not recorded). Some clones in this sample may be carry-over from other donors' samples.

In the case of this clonotype: With a much larger clone just one base away, this may be a read error. The gene calls are TRBV7-8 and TRBJ2-1, with D unclear. Germline CDR1 reads SGHVS; CDR2 reads FQNEAQ. The CDR3 sequence is 13 residues long. CDR3 residues: CTSSLAEVDEQFF. The CDR3 DNA follows: TGTACCAGCAGCTTAGCTGAGGTAGATGAGCAGTTCTTC.

This clonotype was seen more than once but under ten times. This sequence joins TRBV27 and TRBJ2-1; no clear D gene. With 3 bases removed from V and 6 bases from J, the gap between germline ends came to 9 bases. Looked up from germline, CDR1 is MNHEY and CDR2 is SMNVEV (reference sequence). The CDR3 totals 13 residues. In DNA, the CDR3 is TGTGCCAGCAGTTTGGTGTGGGGCAATGAGCAGTTCTTC. It translates to CASSLVWGNEQFF.

This clonotype came up a few times. It may be a read error: a sequence one base away is much more abundant. The rearrangement links TRBV6-1 to TRBJ2-2, with a tentative D call TRBD1 (7 bases). The germline CDR1 and CDR2 sequences are MNHNS and SASEGT. This CDR3 has 15 amino acids. Between the trimmed V and J ends, which lost 5 bases and 0 bases, there was a span of 10 bases. As DNA, the CDR3 is TGTGCCAGCAGTCGCGGGACAGCGAACACCGGGGAGCTGTTTTTT. It yields the protein CASSRGTANTGELFF.

The rearrangement joins TRBV5-6 to TRBJ2-5; 7 bases align to TRBD1. The V and J ends lost 3 bases and 0 bases, in that order; junction bases with no gene match: 8. Per the germline V gene, CDR1 is SGHDT and CDR2 is YYEEEE. This CDR3 region has 16 residues. CDR3 protein: CASSSAGDSNQETQYF. The CDR3 region has the DNA TGTGCCAGCAGCTCGGCCGGGGACAGTAACCAAGAGACCCAGTACTTC.

The chain employs TRBV7-9 and TRBJ2-5, with a tentative D call TRBD2 (5 bases). The V gene lost 7 bases and the J gene lost 5 bases, with 17 bases spanning the gap. Germline V gives CDR1 SEHNR, CDR2 FQNEAQ (reference sequence). The CDR3 loop spans 14 amino acids. CDR3 in DNA: TGTGCCAGCACCGACCCGGGATTGGTGGAGACCCAGTACTTC. Protein product: CASTDPGLVETQYF.

With regard to this clonotype: A much bigger clone sits one base away, suggesting this may be a read error. The V and J genes are TRBV4-1 and TRBJ1-2, with D tentatively TRBD1 (5 bases). Germline values: CDR1 MGHRA, CDR2 YSYEKL. CDR3 size: 15 residues. Trimming shortened V by 4 bases and J by 0 bases, and 12 bases separated the two germline ends. Written as DNA, the CDR3 is TGCGCCAGCAGCCCTGGAGACAGTGCTAACTATGGCTACACCTTC. Protein sequence: CASSPGDSANYGYTF.

V usage is TRBV4-3 and J usage is TRBJ1-2; 9 bases are shared with TRBD1. Losses at the gene ends were 3 bases for V and 10 bases for J; bases not matched to a gene: 15. The CDR3 is 16 amino acids. The germline V gene encodes CDR1 LGHNA and CDR2 YSLEER. CDR3 in amino acids: CASSQDPADRGGDYTF. CDR3 coding DNA: TGCGCCAGCAGCCAGGACCCCGCGGACAGGGGAGGCGACTACACCTTC.

This clonotype appeared a few times. The CDR3 sequence is CASSRFDEQFF. CDR3 DNA: TGTGCCAGCAGTCGCTTTGATGAGCAGTTCTTC. V is TRBV2 and J is TRBJ2-1; D ambiguous. Trimming stripped 5 bases from V and 8 bases from J, with 7 bases between. In germline, CDR1 is SNHLY, CDR2 FYNNEI. This CDR3 spans 11 amino acids. The variable domain in full, with the rest retrieved from reference TRBV2 and TRBJ2-1, is EPEVTQTPSHQVTQMGQEVILRCVPISNHLYFYWYRQILGQKVEFLVSFYNNEISEKSEIFDDQFSVERPDGSNFTLKIRSTKLEDSAMYFCASSRFDEQFFGPGTRLTVL.

This rearrangement joins TRBV27 to TRBJ1-5; TRBD1 matches 7 bases. Trimming removed 6 bases from V and 11 bases from J; junction bases left unmatched: 10. This CDR3 region has 13 residues. CDR1 is MNHEY and CDR2 is SMNVEV in the germline V gene (reference sequence). The chain's CDR3 is CASRAGGPGAQHF. CDR3 in DNA: TGTGCCAGCAGAGCAGGGGGGCCAGGGGCCCAGCATTTT.

A few counts support this clonotype. The V call is TRBV6-1, the J call TRBJ1-1, with 8 bases aligning to TRBD1. Trimming took 4 bases from V and 4 from J; bases not matched to a gene: 8. In germline, CDR1 is MNHNS, CDR2 SASEGT. This CDR3 is built from 15 residues. CDR3 nucleotide sequence: TGTGCCAGCAGTGTGGACAGGGATGGGGCCACTGAAGCTTTCTTT. It yields the protein CASSVDRDGATEAFF.

The chain recombines TRBV27 with TRBJ2-3, with D uncertain. The germline gives CDR1 MNHEY, CDR2 SMNVEV (reference sequence). The CDR3 is made up of 13 amino acids. Trimming took 3 bases from V and 5 from J, leaving 9 bases between them. CDR3: CASSFSARDTQYF. The CDR3 bases are TGTGCCAGCAGTTTTTCTGCCAGAGATACGCAGTATTTT.

The chain employs TRBV7-6 and TRBJ2-7; no clear D gene. The V end lost 5 bases, the J end lost 2 bases, and 13 bases lay between the germline ends. This CDR3 is built from 14 residues. CDR1 is SGHVS, CDR2 FNYEAQ, per germline. CDR3 in DNA: TGTGCCAGCAGCCCCCGGAAAGGCACCTACGAGCAGTACTTC. Its protein product is CASSPRKGTYEQYF.

The chain combines TRBV27 with TRBJ2-7, with 9 bases matching TRBD2. Germline CDR1 and CDR2: MNHEY and SMNVEV (reference sequence). V dropped 1 base and J dropped 0; count of bases not matched to a gene: 1. This CDR3 is built from 15 residues. The CDR3, as DNA: TGTGCCAGCAGTTTATATAGCGGGGGCTCCTACGAGCAGTACGTC. Translating it yields CASSLYSGGSYEQYV.

This clonotype appeared a few times. V usage is TRBV6-1 and J usage is TRBJ2-5; perhaps D is TRBD1 or TRBD2 (6 bases each). V was clipped by 6 bases and J by 3 bases, with 20 bases between them. The CDR3 totals 16 residues. Germline V gene sequence: CDR1 MNHNS, CDR2 SASEGT. This CDR3 is CASSDSHHREEETQYF. Written as DNA, the CDR3 is TGTGCCAGCAGCGACAGCCATCACAGGGAGGAAGAGACCCAGTACTTC.

The rearrangement links TRBV27 to TRBJ2-3, with 7 bases matching TRBD1. There are 14 residues in the CDR3. V lost 3 bases to trimming and J lost 5 bases; unmatched junction nucleotides: 5. The V gene's germline CDR1 is MNHEY and CDR2 SMNVEV (reference sequence). The CDR3 bases are TGTGCCAGCAGTTTGGGACAGAGCCAAGATACGCAGTATTTT. Residues: CASSLGQSQDTQYF.